This paragraph reports one T cell receptor beta chain. This clonotype was recorded at least ten times. Its cognate antigen has yet to be identified. No base-level quality is on record; no much larger clone is a single base apart. The library was made by 5' RACE. This sample was sequenced with a NextSeq 500. The TCR library protocol attached a unique molecular identifier to each TCR cDNA molecule to allow correction of PCR and sequencing errors. In the paper's pipeline: Decombinator tools were used for TCR identification, UMI-based error correction and CDR3 extraction. Expanded TCRs were defined as those above a frequency of 2 per 1,000, corresponding to the top 1% of the tumor frequency distribution. Renyi diversity was computed with the R vegan package after each repertoire had been subsampled 100 times to 5,000 TCRs. CDR3 similarity networks were built from amino acid triplet string-kernel similarity, connecting CDR3s with pairwise similarity above 0.82. TCRdb ran its own pipeline on the public reads, namely fastp trimming at Q25 and MiXCR clone calling, and kept in-frame beta chains. For every CDR3 protein sequence, its rows merge into one entry that carries the most common genes and DNA. The V and J calls here are based on TCRdb, not the publication. The sample contains 40,000 to 55,000 distinct CDR3 sequences, roughly 7.1% of them found a single time. The ten largest clones take up about 40% of the sample.

The sample originates from a study of spatial heterogeneity in lung cancer (dated by TCRdb to 2018 to 2020). Background for the entire study: More beta-chain than alpha-chain transcripts were consistently detected, likely reflecting higher beta-chain transcript abundance. In the raw uncorrected reads, each unique combination of TCR and UMI appeared more than ten times on average. TCR alpha and beta repertoires were quantitatively compared across multiple tumor regions, matched nontumor lung and blood in non-small cell lung cancer. Nonsynonymous mutation counts, determined by whole-exome sequencing of tumor tissue, were related to features of the TCR repertoire. Both alpha and beta chains were TCR-sequenced in samples taken at surgery, namely 220 tumor regions, 62 to 65 matched nontumor lung samples and over 55 PBMC samples. Paper-wide results and their limitations: Confirming at a functional level the hypothesis that regional TCRs recognize regional mutations was considered to require additional single-cell paired TCR alpha and beta sequencing. Ubiquitous expanded tumor TCRs were detected in blood more often at tumor resection than at routine follow-up.

In light of the paper, this sample's time point label describes: sample taken at primary tumor resection. For TCR sequencing, whole RNA was extracted from tumor and nontumor lung tissue, or from cryopreserved PBMC samples, and no cell sorting was done. Donors were over 60 patients with early-stage, untreated non-small cell lung cancer from the lung TRACERx cohort. A patient was chosen for TCR sequencing only when enough RNA was available from at least two tumor regions. The germline V gene specifies SGDLS as CDR1 and YYNGEE as CDR2. Spanning cysteine to phenylalanine, the CDR3 consists of 13 amino acids. Kept here is only the CDR3 DNA, which spans 39 bases and is read in frame from base 1. V lost 4 bases and J lost 4 bases, and the count of bases not matched to a germline gene is 2.

This material consisted of PBMCs, taken at surgery. The TCR was taken from a female donor with early-stage non-small cell lung cancer. The rearrangement joined TRBV9 to TRBJ2-1; 7 bases in between match TRBD2. The DNA is as follows: TGTGCCAGCAGCCTAGCGGCTTACAATGAGCAGTTCTTC. This yields the protein CASSLAAYNEQFF. The full variable domain, with segments outside the CDR3 supplied by the reference TRBV9 and TRBJ2-1 proteins, appears as DSGVTQTPKHLITATGQRVTLRCSPRSGDLSVYWYQQSLDQGLQFLIQYYNGEERAKGNILERFSAQQFPDLHSELNLSSLELGDSALYFCASSLAAYNEQFFGPGTRLTVL.